Sequencing of this TCR beta chain was carried out in a study of CD8 T cells in ankylosing spondylitis. Study outcomes and limitations: Characteristic, it appeared, of ankylosing spondylitis blood was a TCR beta motif of roughly eight highly homologous variants. From matched ankylosing spondylitis synovial fluid, disease-linked clones were reportedly recovered at significantly enriched levels. Reactive arthritis synovial fluid and blood were previously reported to contain some motif variants. Clones that were linked to disease were CD8+ and were relatively rare in peripheral blood.

In germline, CDR1 is MNHNS, CDR2 SASEGT. V gave up 6 bases and J gave up 6 bases, with 17 bases separating them. This CDR3 is 14 amino acids long. The TCR beta libraries were generated through quantitative 5'-RACE incorporating molecular barcodes. TCRdb reanalysed the 5' RACE reads using MiXCR and keeps one entry per CDR3 protein. Found here are over 700,000 distinct CDR3 sequences, 15% to 20% of them singletons; the top ten hold 19%. This clonotype appeared a few times. Antigen: not known. The receptor was isolated from a male donor with ankylosing spondylitis. The specimen was blood, either unsorted or a sorted T cell fraction (not recorded which). The V and J genes are TRBV6-1 and TRBJ1-1; tentative D call: TRBD1 (5 bases). In DNA, the CDR3 is TGTGCCAGCAGCCAAGGGACCCGCCGACCTGAAGCTTTCTTT. Residues: CASSQGTRRPEAFF.